The rows below give T cell receptor beta chains drawn from one sample of a study of blood T cell repertoires in COVID-19. This table comes from immunoSEQ multiplex PCR, and its TCRdb copy is limited to in-frame clones, with some not included. The table records about 210,000 clones, roughly 80% of them present only once. The sequenced sample was peripheral blood. The receptors derive from a woman of 80 years or more with COVID-19, enrolled during active disease. The CDR3 runs from the conserved cysteine through the conserved F or W. A D gene is named only where the DNA matches it firmly. Size tells how often a clone was seen (once, few, many) or the class of an expanded clone, and some rows leave it out.

v_gene: TRBV18; j_gene: TRBJ1-2; abundance: few; d_gene: .; CDR3aa: CASSSRQGDSGYTF; CDR3nt: TGTGCCAGCTCGTCCCGGCAGGGTGACTCTGGCTACACCTTC
v_gene: TRBV10-3; j_gene: TRBJ2-7; abundance: .; d_gene: .; CDR3aa: CAISEAGRRVNYEQYF; CDR3nt: TGTGCCATCAGTGAGGCGGGGCGCAGGGTAAACTACGAGCAGTACTTC
v_gene: TRBV28; j_gene: TRBJ1-2; abundance: .; d_gene: TRBD1; CDR3aa: CVSSPGQGNYGYTF; CDR3nt: TGTGTCAGCAGCCCCGGACAGGGGAATTATGGCTACACCTTC
v_gene: TRBV6-5; j_gene: TRBJ1-6; abundance: .; d_gene: .; CDR3aa: CASSSETDYSPLHF; CDR3nt: TGTGCCAGCAGTTCGGAGACAGACTATTCACCCCTCCACTTT
v_gene: TRBV19; j_gene: TRBJ1-6; abundance: .; d_gene: .; CDR3aa: CASSPSRQFLGGSPLHF; CDR3nt: TGTGCCAGTAGCCCTTCTCGACAATTCCTAGGGGGTTCACCCCTCCACTTT
v_gene: TRBV6-5; j_gene: TRBJ1-1; abundance: .; d_gene: .; CDR3aa: CASSTKRARSEAFF; CDR3nt: TGTGCCAGCAGTACCAAGAGGGCCCGCAGTGAAGCTTTCTTT
v_gene: TRBV29-1; j_gene: TRBJ2-3; abundance: .; d_gene: .; CDR3aa: CSVEDPSDTQYF; CDR3nt: TGCAGCGTTGAAGATCCGTCGGATACGCAGTATTTT
v_gene: TRBV7-9; j_gene: TRBJ1-1; abundance: .; d_gene: .; CDR3aa: CASSGGGNTEAFF; CDR3nt: TGTGCCAGCAGCGGAGGAGGGAACACTGAAGCTTTCTTT
v_gene: TRBV6-5; j_gene: TRBJ1-2; abundance: .; d_gene: TRBD1; CDR3aa: CASSPGTGAGYTF; CDR3nt: TGTGCCAGCAGTCCAGGGACAGGGGCGGGCTACACCTTC
v_gene: TRBV7-8; j_gene: TRBJ2-2; abundance: .; d_gene: TRBD2; CDR3aa: CASSLVLAGGNTGELFF; CDR3nt: TGTGCCAGCAGCTTGGTACTAGCGGGGGGTAACACCGGGGAGCTGTTTTTT
v_gene: TRBV9; j_gene: TRBJ1-4; abundance: .; d_gene: .; CDR3aa: CASSVGTATNEKLFF; CDR3nt: TGTGCCAGCAGCGTAGGGACTGCAACTAATGAAAAACTGTTTTTT
v_gene: TRBV3-1/TRBV3-2; j_gene: TRBJ1-1; abundance: .; d_gene: TRBD1; CDR3aa: CASSQGTGVTEAFF; CDR3nt: TGTGCCAGCAGCCAAGGGACAGGGGTCACTGAAGCTTTCTTT
v_gene: TRBV19; j_gene: TRBJ1-5; abundance: .; d_gene: .; CDR3aa: CAIRGAPNQPQHF; CDR3nt: TGTGCCATCCGGGGGGCCCCAAATCAGCCCCAGCATTTT
v_gene: TRBV29-1; j_gene: TRBJ2-5; abundance: .; d_gene: .; CDR3aa: CSVEAANQGETQYF; CDR3nt: TGCAGCGTTGAAGCGGCCAACCAGGGAGAGACCCAGTACTTC
v_gene: TRBV19; j_gene: TRBJ2-1; abundance: .; d_gene: TRBD2; CDR3aa: CASSSGGAGGNEQFF; CDR3nt: TGTGCCAGTAGTAGCGGGGGGGCAGGGGGCAATGAGCAGTTCTTC
v_gene: TRBV7-9; j_gene: TRBJ2-1; abundance: few; d_gene: TRBD2; CDR3aa: CASSPWGGSSYNEQFF; CDR3nt: TGTGCCAGCAGCCCCTGGGGGGGGAGCTCCTACAATGAGCAGTTCTTC
v_gene: TRBV5-4; j_gene: TRBJ2-3; abundance: .; d_gene: TRBD2; CDR3aa: CASSLASGGETDTQYF; CDR3nt: TGTGCCAGCAGCTTGGCTAGCGGGGGGGAAACAGATACGCAGTATTTT
v_gene: TRBV18; j_gene: TRBJ2-3; abundance: .; d_gene: TRBD2; CDR3aa: CASSPVRAGDTDTQYF; CDR3nt: TGTGCCAGCTCACCAGTTCGAGCGGGGGACACAGATACGCAGTATTTT
v_gene: TRBV4-1; j_gene: TRBJ1-2; abundance: once; d_gene: TRBD1; CDR3aa: CASSQPGQSFYGYTF; CDR3nt: TGCGCCAGCAGCCAACCGGGACAGTCTTTCTATGGCTACACCTTC
v_gene: TRBV6-6; j_gene: TRBJ2-7; abundance: .; d_gene: .; CDR3aa: CASSYSSQTYEQYF; CDR3nt: TGTGCCAGCAGTTACTCGTCCCAGACCTACGAGCAGTACTTC
v_gene: TRBV5-1; j_gene: TRBJ1-2; abundance: few; d_gene: TRBD1; CDR3aa: CASSLDGTGVNGYTF; CDR3nt: TGCGCCAGCAGCTTGGACGGGACAGGGGTTAATGGCTACACCTTC
v_gene: TRBV7-2; j_gene: TRBJ1-5; abundance: .; d_gene: TRBD1; CDR3aa: CASSLIFGTEEYSNQPQHF; CDR3nt: TGTGCCAGCAGCTTAATTTTCGGGACAGAAGAGTATAGCAATCAGCCCCAGCATTTT
v_gene: TRBV5-3; j_gene: TRBJ2-4; abundance: .; d_gene: TRBD1; CDR3aa: CARIGTGEESGIQYF; CDR3nt: TGTGCCAGAATCGGGACAGGCGAGGAAAGTGGCATTCAGTACTTC
v_gene: TRBV2; j_gene: TRBJ1-1; abundance: .; d_gene: .; CDR3aa: CASRGHSMNTEAFF; CDR3nt: TGTGCCAGCAGGGGACACTCGATGAACACTGAAGCTTTCTTT
v_gene: TRBV18; j_gene: TRBJ1-2; abundance: few; d_gene: .; CDR3aa: CASSPTTEIYGYTF; CDR3nt: TGTGCCAGCTCACCCACGACAGAAATCTATGGCTACACCTTC
v_gene: TRBV7-2; j_gene: TRBJ1-4; abundance: .; d_gene: TRBD1; CDR3aa: CASSLGTGGEKLFF; CDR3nt: TGTGCCAGCAGCTTAGGGACAGGGGGTGAAAAACTGTTTTTT
v_gene: TRBV5-1; j_gene: TRBJ1-1; abundance: once; d_gene: .; CDR3aa: CASSLSGGPTEAFF; CDR3nt: TGCGCCAGCAGCTTGAGCGGGGGGCCCACTGAAGCTTTCTTT
v_gene: TRBV7-8; j_gene: TRBJ2-5; abundance: once; d_gene: TRBD2; CDR3aa: CASSLSGKGQETQYF; CDR3nt: TGTGCCAGCAGCTTAAGCGGGAAGGGCCAAGAGACCCAGTACTTC
v_gene: TRBV28; j_gene: TRBJ1-2; abundance: .; d_gene: TRBD1; CDR3aa: CASSDRVKGYTF; CDR3nt: TGTGCCAGCAGTGACAGGGTGAAGGGCTACACCTTC
v_gene: TRBV5-1; j_gene: TRBJ1-6; abundance: .; d_gene: TRBD1; CDR3aa: CASSFAGQGDSPLHF; CDR3nt: TGCGCCAGCAGCTTTGCCGGACAGGGCGATTCACCCCTCCACTTT
v_gene: TRBV6-5; j_gene: TRBJ2-7; abundance: .; d_gene: .; CDR3aa: CASSYAGTLYEQYF; CDR3nt: TGTGCCAGCAGTTACGCCGGGACACTATACGAGCAGTACTTC